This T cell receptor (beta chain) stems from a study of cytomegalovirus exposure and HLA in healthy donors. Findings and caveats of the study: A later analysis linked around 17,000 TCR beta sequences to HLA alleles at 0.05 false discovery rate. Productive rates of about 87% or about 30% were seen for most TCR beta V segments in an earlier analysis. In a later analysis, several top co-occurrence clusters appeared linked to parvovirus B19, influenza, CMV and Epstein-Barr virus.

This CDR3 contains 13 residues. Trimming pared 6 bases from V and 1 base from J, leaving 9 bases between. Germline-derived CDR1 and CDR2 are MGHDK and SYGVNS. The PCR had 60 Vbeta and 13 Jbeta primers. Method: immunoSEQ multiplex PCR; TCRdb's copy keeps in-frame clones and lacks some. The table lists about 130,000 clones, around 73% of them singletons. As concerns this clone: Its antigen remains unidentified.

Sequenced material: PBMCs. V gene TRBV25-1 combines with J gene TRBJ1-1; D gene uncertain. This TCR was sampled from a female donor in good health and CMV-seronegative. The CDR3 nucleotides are TGTGCCAGCAGCTCGAGGGCGAACACTGAAGCTTTCTTT. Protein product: CASSSRANTEAFF.